The table lists the clone carrying this TCR beta chain with many counts. Its target is not known. Findings of the study overall: The TCR gene usage of tumor memory CD4+ T cells clustered together with blood and lymph node memory CD4+ cells and with lymph node naive CD4+ cells. Greatest tumor Treg TCR overlap was with tumor naive CD4+ cells.

Constant-region reverse primers amplified full-length variable regions, followed by semi-nested Nested Universal Primer A PCR. TCRdb re-derived calls from the 5' RACE reads in MiXCR, one entry per CDR3 protein. The sample holds some 8,400 distinct CDR3 sequences, about a quarter seen once. Germline CDR1 ENHRY, CDR2 SYGVKD. There are 12 residues in the CDR3. Trimming pared 2 bases from V and 3 bases from J, leaving 2 bases between. This clonotype was sampled from a female donor with breast cancer. This chain connects TRBV10-3 to TRBJ1-5, with unresolved D. Sequencing input: naive CD4+ T cells sorted from a lymph node. Regarding subset: naive CD4+ T cells, CD4+CD45RA+CD25-. The CDR3 DNA reads as TGTGCCATCAGTGAGAACAATCAGCCCCAGCATTTT. Residues: CAISENNQPQHF.